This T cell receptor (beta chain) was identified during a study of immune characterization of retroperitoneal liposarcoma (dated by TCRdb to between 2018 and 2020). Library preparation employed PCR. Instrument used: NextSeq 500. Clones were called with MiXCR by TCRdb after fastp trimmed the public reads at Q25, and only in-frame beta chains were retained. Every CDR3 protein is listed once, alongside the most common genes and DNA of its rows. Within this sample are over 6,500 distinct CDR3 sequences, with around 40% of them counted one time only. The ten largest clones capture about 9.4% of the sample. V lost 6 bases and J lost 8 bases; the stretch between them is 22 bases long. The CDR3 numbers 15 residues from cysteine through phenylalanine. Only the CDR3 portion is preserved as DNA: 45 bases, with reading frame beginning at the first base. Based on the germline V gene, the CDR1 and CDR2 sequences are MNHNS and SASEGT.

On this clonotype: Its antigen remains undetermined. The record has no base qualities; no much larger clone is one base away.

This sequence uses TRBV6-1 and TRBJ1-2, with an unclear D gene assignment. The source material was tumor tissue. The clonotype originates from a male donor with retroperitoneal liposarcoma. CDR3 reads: CASRAAKAGWRGYTF. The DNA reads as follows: TGTGCCAGCAGGGCGGCCAAGGCCGGGTGGAGGGGCTACACCTTC.